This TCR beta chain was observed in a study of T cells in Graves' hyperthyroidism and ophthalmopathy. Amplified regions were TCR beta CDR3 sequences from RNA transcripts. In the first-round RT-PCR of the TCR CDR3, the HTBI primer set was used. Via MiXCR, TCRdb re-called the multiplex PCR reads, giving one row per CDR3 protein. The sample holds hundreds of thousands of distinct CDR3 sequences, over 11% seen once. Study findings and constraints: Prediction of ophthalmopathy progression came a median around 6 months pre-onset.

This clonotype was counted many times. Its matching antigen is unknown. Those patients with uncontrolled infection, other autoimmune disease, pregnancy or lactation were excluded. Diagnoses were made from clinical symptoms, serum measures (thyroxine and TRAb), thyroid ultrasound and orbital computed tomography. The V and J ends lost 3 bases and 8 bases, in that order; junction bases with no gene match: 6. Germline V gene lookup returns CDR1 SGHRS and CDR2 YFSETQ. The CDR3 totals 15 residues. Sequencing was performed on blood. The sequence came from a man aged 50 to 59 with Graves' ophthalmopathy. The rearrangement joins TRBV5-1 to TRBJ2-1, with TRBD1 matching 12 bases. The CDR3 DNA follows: TGCGCCAGCAGCTCCCGGGACAGGGGGCGGGATGAGCAGTTCTTC. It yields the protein CASSSRDRGRDEQFF.